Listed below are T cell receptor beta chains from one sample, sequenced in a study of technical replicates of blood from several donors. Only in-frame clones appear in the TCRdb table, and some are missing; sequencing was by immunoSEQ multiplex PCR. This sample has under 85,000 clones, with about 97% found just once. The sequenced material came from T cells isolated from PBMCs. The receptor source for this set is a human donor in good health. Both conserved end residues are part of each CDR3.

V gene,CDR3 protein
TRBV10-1,CASSHVRSSYEQFF
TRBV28,CASSTGQFGGYTF
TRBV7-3,CASSLGQGRETEAFF
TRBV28,CASSGALDREGANYGYTF
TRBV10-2,CASSALDIRYNEQFF
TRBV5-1,CASSGDRGYEQYF
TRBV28,CASSKPGTGSGANVLTF
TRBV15,CATSRETAVRPQHF
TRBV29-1,CSVSFLAGSYNEQFF
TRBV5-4,CASSPGQGRGEQYF
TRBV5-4,CASSEEDEKLFF
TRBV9,CASSVAFQKFF
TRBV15,CATRKGLAGGSYNEQFF
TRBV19,CASRGQTTYEQYF
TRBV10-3,CAISEDRGAFF
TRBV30,CAWSEGEVLHSGNTIYF
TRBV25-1,CASSEYQGTMAYEQYF
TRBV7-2,CASNIGAGELFF
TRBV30,CAWSVNREIYEQYF
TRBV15,CATSNRRGGYNEQFF
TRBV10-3,CAISDRQREMETQYF
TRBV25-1,CASSPLAGGREQFF
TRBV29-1,CSVGDSSNQPQHF
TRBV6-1,CAIRGGGYGYTF
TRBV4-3,CASSQDWGGPGANEKLFF
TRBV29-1,CSVEFLAGTGGELFF
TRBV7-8,CASSFHLRVKDYGYTF
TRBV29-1,CSVDAGTGTEAFF
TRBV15,CATSPEGMNTEAFF
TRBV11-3,CASRRRPGGNQPQHF
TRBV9,CASSPTDSTGSYEQYF
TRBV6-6,CASSFGGGRTEAFF
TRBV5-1,CASSLDKNTGELFF
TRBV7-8,CASSLWPVAKNIQYF
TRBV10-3,CAISRVNTEAFF
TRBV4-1,CASSHSLGRNIQYF